This record looks at one T cell receptor beta chain sequence and its context. This clonotype was found a few times. Its binding antigen is unknown. Base qualities were left out, and no much larger clone turns up one base away. To demonstrate the VDJtools post-analysis software, TCR beta repertoires were profiled from the peripheral blood of roughly 12 young patients with multiple sclerosis. The multiple sclerosis patients were children and adolescents ranging in age from roughly 6 to 15 years. Receptor libraries were prepared by PCR. The instrument was an Illumina HiSeq 2500. To reduce PCR and sequencing biases, unique molecular identifiers were incorporated into the TCR beta cDNA libraries. Per 1 to 10 million input T cells, some 500,000 cDNA molecules were obtained, such that each molecule approximated one T cell. The same protocol used for the earlier healthy control dataset was applied to prepare and sequence the patient libraries. Within a given batch, samples were prepared together, multiplexed and sequenced on the same HiSeq lane. The study's own analysis went as follows. MIGEC was used to process the raw barcoded reads, and molecular identifier groups with only a single read were discarded before consensus assembly and CDR3 extraction. VDJtools was used for post-analysis of the clonotype tables, and diversity was normalized by down-sampling every dataset to the size of the smallest sample. To correct batch-related cross-sample contamination, repertoire overlap clustering matched CDR3 amino acid sequences but not nucleotide sequences. The public reads were reprocessed in TCRdb via fastp at Q25 and MiXCR, keeping in-frame beta chains. Entries are consolidated by CDR3 protein sequence, retaining the most common genes and DNA. The V and J calls were determined by TCRdb, not by the authors. The sample table shows some 370,000 distinct CDR3 sequences, and about a third are seen once. Under 15% of the sample rests with the top ten.

The sample comes from a study of post-analysis software for immune sequencing data (dated by TCRdb to 2013 to 2016). Describing the broader study: Disease courses on record covered relapsing-remitting, secondary progressive and progressive-relapsing multiple sclerosis, though some patients had no subtype annotation. The patient repertoires were compared against approximately twelve previously published healthy control repertoires obtained from donors aged 6 to 25 years. A subset of samples was prepared in parallel using single-end sample barcoding, then pooled and co-amplified after Illumina adapter ligation.

Paper-wide results and their limitations: The multiple sclerosis patient group was slightly younger than the control group. When samples were clustered directly using the F measure, samples prepared in the same batch co-clustered strongly, which prompted a batch-effect correction. Normalized Chao1 diversity was significantly lower in multiple sclerosis patients than controls, suggesting substantial peripheral T-cell clonal expansion.

The specimen sequenced was blood. This sequence originates from a girl under 18 with multiple sclerosis.

The DNA sequence reads TGTGCCATCAGTGAGTCAGGGCGGCAAGAGACCCAGTACTTC. It specifies CAISESGRQETQYF. The rearrangement joined TRBV10-3 to TRBJ2-5; there is no confident call for the D gene. The V end loses 0 bases and the J end loses 2 bases, and a stretch of 7 bases separates them. The germline V gene supplies CDR1 ENHRY and CDR2 SYGVKD. The CDR3, cysteine through phenylalanine, is 14 amino acids long. Just CDR3 DNA is preserved here, 42 bases in frame from base 1.